The T cell receptor (beta chain) under discussion was sequenced for a study of blood T cells in healthy people across ages. Across the whole study: Capturing about one barcoded beta molecule per two T cells was achieved by template switching. Study-level findings and limits: PBMCs left unsorted prevented a conclusive naive versus antigen-experienced comparison.

Points on this clonotype: What it recognizes is unknown.

Alongside a J-beta primer mix, a sample-barcoded 5' primer served in a second PCR lasting about 7 to 12 cycles. From the 5' RACE reads, TCRdb called clonotypes with MiXCR, one entry per CDR3 protein. The repertoire consists of about 800,000 distinct CDR3 sequences, with about three fifths occurring once and the leading ten covering approximately 23%. The sample was blood. This sequence originates from a man aged 25-45 years in good health.

The CDR3 loop reads CASPPAGGGTDTQYF. The CDR3 nucleotides read TGTGCCAGCCCTCCGGCGGGGGGAGGAACAGATACGCAGTATTTT. The gene calls are TRBV21-1 and TRBJ2-3; the D call in the table, TRBD2, was not verified against the DNA. TRBV21-1 is termed a pseudogene. The CDR3 covers 15 residues.